A selection of T cell receptor beta chains follows, all from one sample in a study of blood T cell repertoires in COVID-19. Assay: immunoSEQ multiplex PCR; the TCRdb copy retains only in-frame clones and omits some. The data hold about 140,000 clones, with about 83% observed a single time. The specimen was peripheral blood. The source is a human donor in a cohort sampled during active COVID-19. CDR3s include the opening cysteine and the closing phenylalanine or tryptophan. The D gene is left open where the match is weak. The size entry is marked missing in some rows and otherwise reads once, few, many or a size class.

J | D | V | size | length | CDR3 | DNA
TRBJ2-3 | . | TRBV7-9 | . | 15 | CASSLVGDTTDTQYF | TGTGCCAGCAGCTTAGTAGGGGACACCACAGATACGCAGTATTTT
TRBJ2-1 | TRBD2 | TRBV19 | . | 16 | CASSIGLAGDFSEQFF | TGTGCCAGTAGTATAGGACTAGCGGGAGATTTTAGTGAGCAGTTCTTC
TRBJ1-2 | TRBD1 | TRBV19 | . | 13 | CASSPQTGLGYTF | TGTGCCAGTAGTCCTCAGACAGGGTTAGGCTACACCTTC
TRBJ2-5 | . | TRBV29-1 | once | 10 | CSVVEVTQYF | TGCAGCGTCGTTGAGGTGACCCAGTACTTC
TRBJ2-1 | TRBD1 | TRBV19 | once | 15 | CASSYRGSSYNEQFF | TGTGCCAGTAGCTACAGGGGAAGCTCCTACAATGAGCAGTTCTTC
TRBJ2-2 | . | TRBV12-5 | few | 17 | CASGLTLQDPSTGELFF | TGTGCTAGTGGTTTGACTTTACAGGACCCGTCCACCGGGGAGCTGTTTTTT
TRBJ2-4 | TRBD1 | TRBV5-1 | . | 14 | CASSPRDRVDIQYF | TGCGCCAGCAGCCCCCGGGACAGGGTTGACATTCAGTACTTC
TRBJ1-6 | . | TRBV3-1/TRBV3-2 | . | 15 | CASSSSGQINSPLHF | TGTGCCAGCAGCTCAAGCGGACAGATAAATTCACCCCTCCACTTT
TRBJ2-7 | TRBD2 | TRBV29-1 | . | 15 | CSVEGFSGTAYEQYF | TGCAGCGTTGAGGGGTTTAGCGGGACCGCCTACGAGCAGTACTTC
TRBJ2-7 | TRBD2 | TRBV7-9 | . | 16 | CASSLPKASGKGEQYF | TGTGCCAGCAGCCTCCCGAAGGCTAGCGGGAAAGGCGAGCAGTACTTC
TRBJ1-1 | . | TRBV3-1/TRBV3-2 | . | 14 | CASSPGTGQRQAFF | TGTGCCAGCAGCCCAGGAACTGGACAGCGACAAGCTTTCTTT
TRBJ2-2 | TRBD2 | TRBV5-5 | once | 16 | CASSKPGLAGTGELFF | TGTGCCAGCAGCAAACCGGGACTAGCGGGGACCGGGGAGCTGTTTTTT
TRBJ1-1 | . | TRBV19 | . | 14 | CASRGTPGPTEAFF | TGTGCCAGTAGAGGGACTCCGGGTCCCACTGAAGCTTTCTTT
TRBJ2-1 | . | TRBV3-1/TRBV3-2 | . | 11 | CASTRGFEQFF | TGTGCCAGCACTAGGGGCTTTGAGCAGTTCTTC
TRBJ1-5 | . | TRBV6-6 | few | 13 | CASTGQGNQPQHF | TGTGCCAGCACCGGACAAGGGAATCAGCCCCAGCATTTT
TRBJ2-2 | TRBD2 | TRBV6-6 | . | 16 | CASSYPTSGMTGELFF | TGTGCCAGCAGTTACCCGACTAGCGGGATGACCGGGGAGCTGTTTTTT
TRBJ1-2 | TRBD1 | TRBV28 | once | 12 | CASKGAVYGYTF | TGTGCCAGCAAGGGGGCAGTCTATGGCTACACCTTC
TRBJ2-5 | . | TRBV27 | . | 13 | CASSRKHQETQYF | TGTGCCAGCAGTCGTAAACATCAAGAGACCCAGTACTTC
TRBJ2-5 | TRBD1 | TRBV7-3 | . | 14 | CASSLKGAGETQYF | TGTGCCAGCAGCTTAAAGGGGGCAGGAGAGACCCAGTACTTC
TRBJ2-3 | TRBD2 | TRBV19 | once | 18 | CASSLAGGLRGRTDTQYF | TGTGCCAGTTCCTTAGCGGGAGGGCTACGGGGTAGGACAGATACGCAGTATTTT
TRBJ1-5 | TRBD1 | TRBV4-1 | . | 18 | CASSQTFRGQGRNQPQHF | TGCGCCAGCAGCCAGACGTTCCGGGGACAGGGCCGCAATCAGCCCCAGCATTTT
TRBJ2-1 | TRBD1 | TRBV19 | once | 18 | CASSQLRVGTGAYNEQFF | TGTGCCAGTAGCCAACTAAGGGTGGGGACAGGGGCGTACAATGAGCAGTTCTTC
TRBJ2-3 | TRBD2 | TRBV27 | . | 16 | CASRADASGFTDTQYF | TGTGCCAGCAGAGCAGACGCTAGCGGTTTCACAGATACGCAGTATTTT
TRBJ2-7 | TRBD2 | TRBV27 | . | 16 | CASSFSRGEASYEQYF | TGTGCCAGCAGTTTCTCCCGGGGGGAGGCCTCCTACGAGCAGTACTTC
TRBJ1-1 | . | TRBV6-5 | . | 14 | CASSSPLRGTEAFF | TGTGCCAGCAGCTCCCCGCTCCGGGGCACTGAAGCTTTCTTT
TRBJ1-1 | . | TRBV5-1 | few | 13 | CATAATPRTEAFF | TGCGCCACCGCGGCGACTCCCCGCACTGAAGCTTTCTTT
TRBJ2-6 | . | TRBV6-2/TRBV6-3 | . | 18 | CASSYPAPTRSGANVLTF | TGTGCCAGCAGTTACCCAGCGCCAACCAGATCTGGGGCCAACGTCCTGACTTTC
TRBJ1-2 | TRBD1 | TRBV11-2 | . | 14 | CASSPGQGFYGYTF | TGTGCCAGCAGCCCGGGACAGGGATTCTATGGCTACACCTTC
TRBJ1-3 | . | TRBV20-1 | . | 11 | CSADRGNTIYF | TGCAGTGCTGACAGAGGAAACACCATATATTTT
TRBJ2-7 | . | TRBV7-2 | . | 12 | CASSLSAYEQYF | TGTGCCAGCAGCCTATCGGCCTACGAGCAGTACTTC
TRBJ2-7 | . | TRBV14 | . | 12 | CASRGLGYEQYF | TGTGCCTCGAGAGGATTAGGCTACGAGCAGTACTTC
TRBJ2-3 | TRBD2 | TRBV5-1 | . | 14 | CASSREGRTDTQYF | TGCGCCAGCAGCCGGGAGGGCCGCACAGATACGCAGTATTTT
TRBJ1-1 | . | TRBV19 | . | 13 | CASSMTGPPEAFF | TGTGCCAGTAGTATGACAGGCCCTCCTGAAGCTTTCTTT
TRBJ2-2 | . | TRBV27 | . | 15 | CASSPFPQGGGELFF | TGTGCCAGCAGTCCTTTCCCCCAGGGTGGCGGGGAGCTGTTTTTT
TRBJ2-3 | TRBD2 | TRBV7-2 | . | 14 | CASTLAGGTDTQYF | TGTGCCAGCACCCTAGCGGGAGGCACAGATACGCAGTATTTT
TRBJ1-1 | . | TRBV11-2 | . | 13 | CASSFQGGTEAFF | TGTGCCAGCAGCTTCCAGGGAGGCACTGAAGCTTTCTTT
TRBJ2-7 | TRBD2 | TRBV5-1 | . | 14 | CASSLEGGAYEQYF | TGCGCCAGCAGCTTGGAGGGAGGGGCCTACGAGCAGTACTTC
TRBJ2-3 | TRBD2 | TRBV19 | . | 15 | CASSLAGGSTDTQYF | TGTGCCAGTTCGTTAGCGGGAGGAAGCACAGATACGCAGTATTTT
TRBJ2-3 | . | TRBV9 | . | 15 | CASGLRGAREDTQYF | TGTGCCAGCGGACTTCGGGGGGCGAGGGAAGATACGCAGTATTTT
TRBJ2-2 | . | TRBV5-1 | few | 15 | CASSSIAVNTGELFF | TGCGCCAGCAGCTCCATAGCGGTGAACACCGGGGAGCTGTTTTTT
TRBJ2-1 | . | TRBV4-2 | . | 12 | CASSQGVREQFF | TGTGCCAGCAGCCAAGGAGTCCGGGAGCAGTTCTTC
TRBJ2-5 | . | TRBV25-1 | . | 15 | CASSEGTAFQETQYF | TGTGCCAGCAGTGAAGGAACAGCTTTTCAAGAGACCCAGTACTTC
TRBJ2-1 | TRBD1 | TRBV6-1 | . | 15 | CASSERTGGLNEQFF | TGTGCCAGCAGTGAACGGACAGGGGGCCTCAATGAGCAGTTCTTC
TRBJ1-2 | . | TRBV5-6 | . | 14 | CASSLEMSPYGYTF | TGTGCCAGCAGCTTGGAGATGAGCCCCTATGGCTACACCTTC
TRBJ2-7 | TRBD1 | TRBV7-9 | . | 16 | CASSSGGQGTPYEQYF | TGTGCCAGCAGCTCCGGGGGACAGGGAACTCCCTACGAGCAGTACTTC
TRBJ1-2 | TRBD1 | TRBV27 | . | 12 | CASRRPGQGYTF | TGTGCCAGCAGGCGCCCGGGACAGGGCTACACCTTC
TRBJ2-1 | . | TRBV6-6 | . | 15 | CASSYEYKPGNEQFF | TGTGCCAGCAGTTACGAATATAAACCCGGGAATGAGCAGTTCTTC